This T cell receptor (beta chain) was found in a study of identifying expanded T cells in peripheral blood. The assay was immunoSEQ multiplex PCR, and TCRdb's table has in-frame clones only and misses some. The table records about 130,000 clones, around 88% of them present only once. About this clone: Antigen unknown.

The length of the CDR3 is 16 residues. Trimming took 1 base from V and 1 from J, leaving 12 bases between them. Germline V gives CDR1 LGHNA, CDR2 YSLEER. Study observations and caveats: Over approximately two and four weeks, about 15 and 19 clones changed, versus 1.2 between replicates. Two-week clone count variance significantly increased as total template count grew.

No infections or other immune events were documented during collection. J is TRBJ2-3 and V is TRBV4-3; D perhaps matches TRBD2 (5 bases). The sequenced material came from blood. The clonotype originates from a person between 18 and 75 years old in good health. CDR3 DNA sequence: TGCGCCAGCAGCCAAGGAAAGGGAGTTCGCACAGATACGCAGTATTTT. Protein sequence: CASSQGKGVRTDTQYF.